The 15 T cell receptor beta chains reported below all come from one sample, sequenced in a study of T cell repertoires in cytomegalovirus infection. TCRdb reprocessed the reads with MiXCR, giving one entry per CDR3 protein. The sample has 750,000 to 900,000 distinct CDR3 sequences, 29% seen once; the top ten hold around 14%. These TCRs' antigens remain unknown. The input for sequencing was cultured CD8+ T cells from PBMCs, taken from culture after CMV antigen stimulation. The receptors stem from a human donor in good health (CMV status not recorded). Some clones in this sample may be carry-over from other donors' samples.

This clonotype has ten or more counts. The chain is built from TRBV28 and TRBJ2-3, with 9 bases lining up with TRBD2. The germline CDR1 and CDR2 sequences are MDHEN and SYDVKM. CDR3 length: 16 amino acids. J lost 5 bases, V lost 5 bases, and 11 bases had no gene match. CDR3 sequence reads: CASSPQGGGAEDTQYF. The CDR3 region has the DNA TGTGCCAGCAGTCCCCAGGGCGGGGGGGCAGAAGATACGCAGTATTTT.

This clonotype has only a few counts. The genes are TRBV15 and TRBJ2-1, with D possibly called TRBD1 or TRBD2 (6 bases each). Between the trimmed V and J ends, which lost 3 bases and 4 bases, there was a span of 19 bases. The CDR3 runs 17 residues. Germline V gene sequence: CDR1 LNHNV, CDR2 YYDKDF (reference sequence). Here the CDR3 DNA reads TGTGCCACCAGCAGGGGCACAGGGACTCCCCCGTACAATGAGCAGTTCTTC. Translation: CATSRGTGTPPYNEQFF. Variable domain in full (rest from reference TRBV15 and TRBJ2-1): DAMVIQNPRYQVTQFGKPVTLSCSQTLNHNVMYWYQQKSSQAPKLLFHYYDKDFNNEADTPDNFQSRRPNTSFCFLDIRSPGLGDTAMYLCATSRGTGTPPYNEQFFGPGTRLTVL.

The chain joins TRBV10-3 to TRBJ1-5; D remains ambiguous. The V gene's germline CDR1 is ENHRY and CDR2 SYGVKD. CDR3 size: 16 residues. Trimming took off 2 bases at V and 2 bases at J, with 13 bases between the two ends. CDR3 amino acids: CAISEDRESGNQPQHF. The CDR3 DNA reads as TGTGCCATCAGTGAGGATCGGGAATCAGGCAATCAGCCCCAGCATTTT.

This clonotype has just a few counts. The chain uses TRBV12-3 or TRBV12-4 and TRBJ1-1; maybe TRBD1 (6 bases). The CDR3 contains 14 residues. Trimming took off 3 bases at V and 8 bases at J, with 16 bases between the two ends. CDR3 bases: TGTGCCAGCAGTTTCGGGGGGGCGTCGAGGGAAGCTTTCTTT. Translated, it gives CASSFGGASREAFF.

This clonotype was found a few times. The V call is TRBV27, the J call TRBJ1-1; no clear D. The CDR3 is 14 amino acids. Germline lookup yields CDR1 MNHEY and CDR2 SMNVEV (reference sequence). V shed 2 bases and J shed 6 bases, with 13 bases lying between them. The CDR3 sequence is CASSLQQERSEAFF. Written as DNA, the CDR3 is TGTGCCAGCAGTTTACAGCAAGAAAGGTCTGAAGCTTTCTTT.

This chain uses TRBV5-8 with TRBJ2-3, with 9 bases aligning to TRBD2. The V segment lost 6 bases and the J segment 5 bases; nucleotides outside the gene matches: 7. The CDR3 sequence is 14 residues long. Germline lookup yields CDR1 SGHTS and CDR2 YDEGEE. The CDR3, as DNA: TGTGCCAGCAAGACTAGCGGAATGAGAGATACGCAGTATTTT. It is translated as CASKTSGMRDTQYF.

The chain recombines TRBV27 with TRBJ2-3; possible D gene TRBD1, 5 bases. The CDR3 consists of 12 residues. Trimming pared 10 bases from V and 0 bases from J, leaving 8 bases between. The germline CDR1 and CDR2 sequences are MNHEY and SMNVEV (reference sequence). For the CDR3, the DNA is TGTGCCACCACAGGTAGCACAGATACGCAGTATTTT. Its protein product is CATTGSTDTQYF.

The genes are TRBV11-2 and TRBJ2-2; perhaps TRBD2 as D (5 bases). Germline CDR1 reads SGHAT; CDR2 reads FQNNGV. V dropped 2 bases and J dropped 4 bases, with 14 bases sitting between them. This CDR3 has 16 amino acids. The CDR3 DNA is TGTGCCAGCAGCTTACAACGAAGCGGCCCCACCGGGGAGCTGTTTTTT. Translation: CASSLQRSGPTGELFF.

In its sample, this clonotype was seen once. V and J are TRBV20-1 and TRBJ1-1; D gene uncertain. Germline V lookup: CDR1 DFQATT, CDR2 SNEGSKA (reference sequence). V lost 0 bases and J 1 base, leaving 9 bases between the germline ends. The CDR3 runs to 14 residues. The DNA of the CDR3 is TGCAGTGCTAGAGATGGCCGGCGGAACACTGAAGCTTTCTTT. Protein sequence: CSARDGRRNTEAFF.

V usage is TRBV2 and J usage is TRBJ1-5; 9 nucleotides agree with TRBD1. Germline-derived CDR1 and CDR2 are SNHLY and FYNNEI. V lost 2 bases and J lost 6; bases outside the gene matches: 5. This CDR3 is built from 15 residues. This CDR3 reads CASSEFTGGFQPQHF. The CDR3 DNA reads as TGTGCCAGCAGTGAATTTACAGGGGGCTTTCAGCCCCAGCATTTT. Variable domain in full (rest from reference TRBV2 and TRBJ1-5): EPEVTQTPSHQVTQMGQEVILRCVPISNHLYFYWYRQILGQKVEFLVSFYNNEISEKSEIFDDQFSVERPDGSNFTLKIRSTKLEDSAMYFCASSEFTGGFQPQHFGDGTRLSIL.

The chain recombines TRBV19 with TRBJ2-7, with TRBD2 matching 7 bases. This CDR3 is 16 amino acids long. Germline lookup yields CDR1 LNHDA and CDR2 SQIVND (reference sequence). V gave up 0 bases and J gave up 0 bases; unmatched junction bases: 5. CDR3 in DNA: TGTGCCAGTAGTATAGACTTTAGCGGGTACTCCTACGAGCAGTACTTC. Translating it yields CASSIDFSGYSYEQYF.

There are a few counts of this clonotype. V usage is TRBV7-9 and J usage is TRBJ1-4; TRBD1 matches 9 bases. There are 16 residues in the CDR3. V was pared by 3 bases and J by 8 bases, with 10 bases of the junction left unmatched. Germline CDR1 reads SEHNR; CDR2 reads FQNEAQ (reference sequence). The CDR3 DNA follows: TGTGCCAGCAGCTTTACAGGGGGCTCCGTGAAGGAAAAACTGTTTTTT. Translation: CASSFTGGSVKEKLFF.

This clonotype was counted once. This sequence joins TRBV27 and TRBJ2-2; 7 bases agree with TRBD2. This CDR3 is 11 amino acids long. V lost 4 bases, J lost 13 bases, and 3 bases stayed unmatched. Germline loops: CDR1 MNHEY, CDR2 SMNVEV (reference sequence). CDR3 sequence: CASSWGGGLFF. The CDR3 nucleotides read TGTGCCAGCAGTTGGGGGGGAGGGCTGTTTTTT.

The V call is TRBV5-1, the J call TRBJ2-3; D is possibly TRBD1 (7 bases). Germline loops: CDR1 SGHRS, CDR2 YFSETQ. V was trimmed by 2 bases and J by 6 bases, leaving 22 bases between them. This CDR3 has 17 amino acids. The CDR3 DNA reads TGCGCCAGCAGCTTCGTCGGGGGTCTTGACAGGGATGATACGCAGTATTTT. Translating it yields CASSFVGGLDRDDTQYF.

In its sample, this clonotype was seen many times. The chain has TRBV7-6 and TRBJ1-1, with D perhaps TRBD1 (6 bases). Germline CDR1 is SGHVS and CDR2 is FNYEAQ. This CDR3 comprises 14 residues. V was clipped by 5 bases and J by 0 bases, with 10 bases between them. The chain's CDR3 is CASSRTEMNTEAFF. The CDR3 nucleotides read TGTGCCAGCAGCAGGACAGAGATGAACACTGAAGCTTTCTTT.